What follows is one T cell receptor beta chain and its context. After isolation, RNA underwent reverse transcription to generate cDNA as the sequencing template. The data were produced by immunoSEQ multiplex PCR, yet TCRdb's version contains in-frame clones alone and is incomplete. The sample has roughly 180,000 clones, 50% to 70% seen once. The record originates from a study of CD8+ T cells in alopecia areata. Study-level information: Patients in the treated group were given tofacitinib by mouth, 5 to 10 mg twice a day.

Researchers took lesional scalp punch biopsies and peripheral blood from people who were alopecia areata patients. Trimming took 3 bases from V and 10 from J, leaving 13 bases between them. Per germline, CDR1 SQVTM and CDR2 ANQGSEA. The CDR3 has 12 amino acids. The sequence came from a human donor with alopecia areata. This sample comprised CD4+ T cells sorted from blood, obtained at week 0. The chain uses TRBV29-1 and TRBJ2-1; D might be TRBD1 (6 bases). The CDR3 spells CSVESRGREQFF. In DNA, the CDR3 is TGCAGCGTTGAGTCCAGGGGTAGGGAGCAGTTCTTC.